These T cell receptor beta chains were read from a single sample in a study of blood T cell repertoires in COVID-19. Produced via immunoSEQ multiplex PCR; TCRdb's table is partial and in-frame only. The sample gives 40,000 or so clones, 86% of which show up once; around 8.2% is in the top ten. Input material: peripheral blood. These receptors all come from a man aged 55 to 70 with active COVID-19. CDR3s include the opening cysteine and the closing phenylalanine or tryptophan. Fields, in order: V gene, D gene, clone size, J gene, CDR3 DNA, CDR3 protein. D genes are given only for firm matches. Clone size is not always given. Where it is, it says once, few, many or a class for expanded clones.

v_call: TRBV5-4; d_call: TRBD1; clone_size: -; j_call: TRBJ1-6; cdr3_nt: TGTGCCAGCAGCCCCTCCCTACGGGACAGGGGTTCACCCCTCCACTTT; cdr3_aa: CASSPSLRDRGSPLHF
v_call: TRBV16; d_call: TRBD1; clone_size: -; j_call: TRBJ2-4; cdr3_nt: TGTGCCAGCAGCCTACAGGGGGCCAAAAACATTCAGTACTTC; cdr3_aa: CASSLQGAKNIQYF
v_call: TRBV7-8; d_call: -; clone_size: -; j_call: TRBJ1-1; cdr3_nt: TGTGCCAGCAGAAGACAGGAGACTGAAGCTTTCTTT; cdr3_aa: CASRRQETEAFF
v_call: TRBV20-1; d_call: -; clone_size: -; j_call: TRBJ1-2; cdr3_nt: TGCAGGACTCATCGCCTTTATGGCTACACCTTC; cdr3_aa: CRTHRLYGYTF
v_call: TRBV4-1; d_call: TRBD2; clone_size: medium-sized; j_call: TRBJ2-1; cdr3_nt: TGCGCCAGCAGCCAAAGTCAGCGGGAGGGCGATGAGCAGTTCTTC; cdr3_aa: CASSQSQREGDEQFF
v_call: TRBV21-1; d_call: -; clone_size: -; j_call: TRBJ2-7; cdr3_nt: TGTGCCAGTAATGACAGGGGGGCCTACGAGCAGTACTTC; cdr3_aa: CASNDRGAYEQYF
v_call: TRBV2; d_call: -; clone_size: -; j_call: TRBJ2-2; cdr3_nt: TGTGCCACCAAGACTACCCCGAGGACCGGGGAGCTGTTTTTT; cdr3_aa: CATKTTPRTGELFF
v_call: TRBV30; d_call: TRBD1; clone_size: -; j_call: TRBJ1-1; cdr3_nt: TGTGCCTGGAGTGCTCAGGACAGGGCCACTGAAGCTTTCTTT; cdr3_aa: CAWSAQDRATEAFF
v_call: TRBV5-1; d_call: -; clone_size: few; j_call: TRBJ1-2; cdr3_nt: TGCGCCAGCAGCTTGGCTGGACAGAACTATGGCTACACCTTC; cdr3_aa: CASSLAGQNYGYTF
v_call: TRBV19; d_call: -; clone_size: -; j_call: TRBJ2-1; cdr3_nt: TGTGCCAGTAAGCGGCAGGGGACCTACAATGAGCAGTTCTTC; cdr3_aa: CASKRQGTYNEQFF
v_call: TRBV3-1/TRBV3-2; d_call: -; clone_size: -; j_call: TRBJ2-1; cdr3_nt: TGTGCCAGCAGCCAAGATGGAAGCGGCCGTGGGAATGAGCAGTTCTTC; cdr3_aa: CASSQDGSGRGNEQFF
v_call: TRBV7-3; d_call: TRBD2; clone_size: -; j_call: TRBJ2-3; cdr3_nt: TGTGCCAGCAGCCTAAGCGGGATAAGGACAGATACGCAGTATTTT; cdr3_aa: CASSLSGIRTDTQYF
v_call: TRBV1; d_call: -; clone_size: -; j_call: TRBJ2-1; cdr3_nt: TGCACCAGCAGCGGGCGACAGGGCAATGAGCAGTTCTTC; cdr3_aa: CTSSGRQGNEQFF
v_call: TRBV15; d_call: TRBD2; clone_size: once; j_call: TRBJ2-1; cdr3_nt: TGTGCCACCAGCAGAGATCAACTAGCGGGAGGGCCTGGGCGTATCAATGAGCAGTTCTTC; cdr3_aa: CATSRDQLAGGPGRINEQFF
v_call: TRBV11-1; d_call: -; clone_size: -; j_call: TRBJ2-5; cdr3_nt: TGTGCCAGCAGCGGCGGGGCCGCTCAAGAGACCCAGTACTTC; cdr3_aa: CASSGGAAQETQYF
v_call: TRBV5-1; d_call: -; clone_size: -; j_call: TRBJ1-2; cdr3_nt: TGCGCCAGCAGCAAGACGCAGGGGAACTATGGCTACACCTTC; cdr3_aa: CASSKTQGNYGYTF
v_call: TRBV6-1; d_call: -; clone_size: -; j_call: TRBJ2-7; cdr3_nt: TGTGCCAGCAGTGAAGCTGTACAGGGATTCTACGAGCAGTACTTC; cdr3_aa: CASSEAVQGFYEQYF
v_call: TRBV20-1; d_call: -; clone_size: -; j_call: TRBJ1-4; cdr3_nt: TGCAGTGCTAGTCCCGGGGGGGGAGGATTTAATGAAAAACTGTTTTTT; cdr3_aa: CSASPGGGGFNEKLFF
v_call: TRBV11-2; d_call: -; clone_size: -; j_call: TRBJ1-4; cdr3_nt: TGTGCCAGCAGCCCCGGACCCGGGGATGCTAATGAAAAACTGTTTTTT; cdr3_aa: CASSPGPGDANEKLFF
v_call: TRBV27; d_call: -; clone_size: medium-sized; j_call: TRBJ2-7; cdr3_nt: TGTGCCAGCAGCTCGGGACGCGGGGAGCTGCCGTCCTACGAGCAGTACTTC; cdr3_aa: CASSSGRGELPSYEQYF
v_call: TRBV24-1; d_call: -; clone_size: -; j_call: TRBJ2-2; cdr3_nt: TGTGCCACCAGTGACCCCGGGAGCGGCACCGGGGAGCTGTTTTTT; cdr3_aa: CATSDPGSGTGELFF
v_call: TRBV6-5; d_call: -; clone_size: -; j_call: TRBJ1-1; cdr3_nt: TGTGCCAGCAGGACAGTCATGAACACTGAAGCTTTCTTT; cdr3_aa: CASRTVMNTEAFF
v_call: TRBV5-1; d_call: -; clone_size: -; j_call: TRBJ2-3; cdr3_nt: TGCGCCAGCAGCTTGGGGGGAGCGAGCACAGATACGCAGTATTTT; cdr3_aa: CASSLGGASTDTQYF
v_call: TRBV2; d_call: -; clone_size: -; j_call: TRBJ2-2; cdr3_nt: TGTGCCAGCTCCCCCAGGCATGACACCGGGGAGCTGTTTTTT; cdr3_aa: CASSPRHDTGELFF
v_call: TRBV4-2; d_call: TRBD1; clone_size: medium-sized; j_call: TRBJ2-7; cdr3_nt: TGTGCCAGCAGCCAAGTGACCGACAGGGCAGGGTACGAGCAGTACTTC; cdr3_aa: CASSQVTDRAGYEQYF
v_call: TRBV14; d_call: TRBD2; clone_size: -; j_call: TRBJ2-1; cdr3_nt: TGTGCCAGCAGCCAAGACAGTGTGTCGAGCGGGAGGGGGTTTAAGTTCTTC; cdr3_aa: CASSQDSVSSGRGFKFF
v_call: TRBV4-3; d_call: TRBD2; clone_size: -; j_call: TRBJ2-7; cdr3_nt: TGCGCCAGCAGCCAAGATGGGACTAGTCTCGAGCAGTACTTC; cdr3_aa: CASSQDGTSLEQYF
v_call: TRBV19; d_call: TRBD2; clone_size: -; j_call: TRBJ2-1; cdr3_nt: TGTGCCAGTAGTATGGGCCGGGACTACTGGCAGTTCTTC; cdr3_aa: CASSMGRDYWQFF
v_call: TRBV9; d_call: -; clone_size: -; j_call: TRBJ2-1; cdr3_nt: TGTGCCAGCAGCGTCGCCCTAGCAGGCTACAATGAGCAGTTCTTC; cdr3_aa: CASSVALAGYNEQFF
v_call: TRBV20-1; d_call: -; clone_size: -; j_call: TRBJ2-4; cdr3_nt: TGCAGTGCTAGATGGGCTAACATTCAGTACTTC; cdr3_aa: CSARWANIQYF
v_call: TRBV7-2; d_call: -; clone_size: once; j_call: TRBJ1-3; cdr3_nt: TGTGCCAGCAGCCCGTGGGGAGCTTCTGGAAACACCATATATTTT; cdr3_aa: CASSPWGASGNTIYF
v_call: TRBV5-4; d_call: TRBD1; clone_size: few; j_call: TRBJ2-3; cdr3_nt: TGTGCCAGCAGCCTACCAGGGGGCTACGGCACAGATACGCAGTATTTT; cdr3_aa: CASSLPGGYGTDTQYF
v_call: TRBV11-2; d_call: TRBD1; clone_size: -; j_call: TRBJ2-7; cdr3_nt: TGTGCCAGCAGCTCAAGACGACAGGGGGAGTCTTACGAGCAGTACTTC; cdr3_aa: CASSSRRQGESYEQYF
v_call: TRBV24-1; d_call: -; clone_size: once; j_call: TRBJ2-7; cdr3_nt: TGTGCCACCAGTGATTGGCGGACCTACGAGCAGTACTTC; cdr3_aa: CATSDWRTYEQYF
v_call: TRBV5-1; d_call: TRBD2; clone_size: once; j_call: TRBJ2-1; cdr3_nt: TGCGCCAGCAGCGTCTCGCCTGGACTAGCGGAGCAGTTCTTC; cdr3_aa: CASSVSPGLAEQFF
v_call: TRBV19; d_call: -; clone_size: -; j_call: TRBJ2-3; cdr3_nt: TGTGCCAGTAGTGCAGACTCTCCAGATACGCAGTATTTT; cdr3_aa: CASSADSPDTQYF
v_call: TRBV4-3; d_call: TRBD1; clone_size: -; j_call: TRBJ2-3; cdr3_nt: TGCGCCAGCAGCCAGCAATCCGGGACAGGGCTCGGAGATACGCAGTATTTT; cdr3_aa: CASSQQSGTGLGDTQYF
v_call: TRBV11-2; d_call: -; clone_size: -; j_call: TRBJ2-1; cdr3_nt: TGTGCCAGCAGCTTATTGTGGGGGCATGAGGACAATGAGCAGTTCTTC; cdr3_aa: CASSLLWGHEDNEQFF
v_call: TRBV28; d_call: -; clone_size: -; j_call: TRBJ1-1; cdr3_nt: TGTGCCAGCAGTATACCAGGGTTGGGAAACACTGAAGCTTTCTTT; cdr3_aa: CASSIPGLGNTEAFF
v_call: TRBV5-5; d_call: TRBD1; clone_size: -; j_call: TRBJ2-3; cdr3_nt: TGTGCCAGCAGCCGAGGGGACAGGGGGTTCACAGATACGCAGTATTTT; cdr3_aa: CASSRGDRGFTDTQYF
v_call: TRBV2; d_call: TRBD1; clone_size: -; j_call: TRBJ1-6; cdr3_nt: TGTGCCAGCAGTGGGGACAGGGTAAATTCACCCCTCCACTTT; cdr3_aa: CASSGDRVNSPLHF
v_call: TRBV4-1; d_call: TRBD1; clone_size: -; j_call: TRBJ2-7; cdr3_nt: TGCGCCAGCAGCCAAGAGAAGGACAGGTCCTACGAGCAGTACTTC; cdr3_aa: CASSQEKDRSYEQYF